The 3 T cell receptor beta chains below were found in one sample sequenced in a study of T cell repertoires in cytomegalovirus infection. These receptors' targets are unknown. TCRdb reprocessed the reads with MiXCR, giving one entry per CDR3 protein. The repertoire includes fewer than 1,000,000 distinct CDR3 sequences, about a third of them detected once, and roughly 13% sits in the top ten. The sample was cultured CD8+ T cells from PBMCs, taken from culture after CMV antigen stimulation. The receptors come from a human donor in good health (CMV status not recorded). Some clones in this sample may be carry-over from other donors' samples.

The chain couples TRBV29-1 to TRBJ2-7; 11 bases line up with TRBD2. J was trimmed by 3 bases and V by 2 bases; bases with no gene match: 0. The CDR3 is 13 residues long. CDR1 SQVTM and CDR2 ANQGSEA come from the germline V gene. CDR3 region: CSVELAGGYEQYV. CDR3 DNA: TGCAGCGTTGAACTAGCGGGGGGCTACGAGCAGTACGTC.

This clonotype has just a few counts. CDR3 in DNA: TGTGCCAGCTCCCTTATCGGGACAGAAAGGGTGGATAGCAATCAGCCCCAGCATTTT. It is translated as CASSLIGTERVDSNQPQHF. The rearrangement uses TRBV18 and TRBJ1-5, with TRBD1 identical over 7 bases. The CDR3 sequence is 19 residues long. J gave up 0 bases and V 6 bases, and 17 bases lay outside the gene matches. Germline V gene data show CDR1 as KGHSH and CDR2 as LQKENI.

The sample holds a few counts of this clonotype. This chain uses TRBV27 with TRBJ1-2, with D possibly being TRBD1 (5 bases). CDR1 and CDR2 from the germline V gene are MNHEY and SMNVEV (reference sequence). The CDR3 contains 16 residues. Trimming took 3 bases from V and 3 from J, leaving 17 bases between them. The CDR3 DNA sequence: TGTGCCAGCAGTTTTCGCCGAAGCCCCAGGGACTATGGCTACACCTTC. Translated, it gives CASSFRRSPRDYGYTF.